This T cell receptor (beta chain) was sequenced during a study of lymphopenia after photon versus proton radiotherapy. Sequencing was performed with immunoSEQ multiplex PCR; in TCRdb, only in-frame clones are kept and a portion is missing. The table includes 8,000 or so clones, roughly 88% detected once. This CDR3 is 19 amino acids long. The source is a man aged 80 or over with cholangiocarcinoma. The chain couples TRBV21-1 to TRBJ2-1; the D call TRBD2 from the table was never checked on the DNA. TRBV21-1 is listed as a pseudogene. The sample here was peripheral blood, taken from a patient treated with photon-based radiotherapy. DNA for the CDR3: TGTGCCAGCAGCAAAGCCCGACTAGCGGGGGGGCCACCTTACAATGAGCAGTTCTTC. This translates into CASSKARLAGGPPYNEQFF.